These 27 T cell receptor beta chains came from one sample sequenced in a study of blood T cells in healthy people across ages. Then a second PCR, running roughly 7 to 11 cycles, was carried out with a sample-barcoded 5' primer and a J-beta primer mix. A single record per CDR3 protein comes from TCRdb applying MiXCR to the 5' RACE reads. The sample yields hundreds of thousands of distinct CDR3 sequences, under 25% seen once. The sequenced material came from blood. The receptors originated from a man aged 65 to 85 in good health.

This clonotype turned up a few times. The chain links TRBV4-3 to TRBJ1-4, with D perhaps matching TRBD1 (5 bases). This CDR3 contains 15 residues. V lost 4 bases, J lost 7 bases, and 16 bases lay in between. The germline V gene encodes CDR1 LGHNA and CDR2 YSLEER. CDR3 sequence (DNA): TGCGCCAGCAGCCCGTCCGGGGACCCTAGTGAAAAACTGTTTTTT. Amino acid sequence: CASSPSGDPSEKLFF.

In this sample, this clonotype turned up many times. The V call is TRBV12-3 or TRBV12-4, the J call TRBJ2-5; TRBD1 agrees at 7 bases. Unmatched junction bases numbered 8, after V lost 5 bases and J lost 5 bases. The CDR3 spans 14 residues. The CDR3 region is CASSHTGEGETQYF. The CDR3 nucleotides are TGTGCCAGCAGTCATACAGGGGAAGGGGAGACCCAGTACTTC.

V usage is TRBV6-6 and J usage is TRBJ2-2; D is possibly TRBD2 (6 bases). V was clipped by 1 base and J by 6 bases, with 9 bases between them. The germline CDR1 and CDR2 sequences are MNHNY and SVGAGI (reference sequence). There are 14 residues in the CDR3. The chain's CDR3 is CASSYLGTAGELFF. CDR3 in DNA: TGTGCCAGCAGTTACTTGGGGACTGCCGGGGAGCTGTTTTTT.

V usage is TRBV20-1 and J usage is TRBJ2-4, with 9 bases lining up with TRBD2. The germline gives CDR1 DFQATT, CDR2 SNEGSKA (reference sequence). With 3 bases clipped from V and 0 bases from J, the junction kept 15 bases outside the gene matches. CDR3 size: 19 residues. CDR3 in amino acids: CSASTGGLAPDLAKNIQYF. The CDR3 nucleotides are TGCAGTGCTAGCACTGGTGGACTAGCGCCAGACCTAGCCAAAAACATTCAGTACTTC.

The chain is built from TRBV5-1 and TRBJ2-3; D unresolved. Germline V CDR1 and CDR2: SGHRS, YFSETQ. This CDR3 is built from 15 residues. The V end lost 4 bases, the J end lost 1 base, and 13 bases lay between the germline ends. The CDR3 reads CASSPRSTGTDTQYF. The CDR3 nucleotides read TGCGCCAGCAGCCCTAGGAGTACTGGCACAGATACGCAGTATTTT. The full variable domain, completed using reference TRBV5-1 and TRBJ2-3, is KAGVTQTPRYLIKTRGQQVTLSCSPISGHRSVSWYQQTPGQGLQFLFEYFSETQRNKGNFPGRFSGRQFSNSRSEMNVSTLELGDSALYLCASSPRSTGTDTQYFGPGTRLTVL.

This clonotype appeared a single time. The CDR3 DNA reads TGTGCCAGCACCGCTGGGGGACAGGGCTCTGTTAACTATGGCTACACCTTC. Protein product: CASTAGGQGSVNYGYTF. The chain is built from TRBV12-3 or TRBV12-4 and TRBJ1-2; TRBD1 aligns across 9 bases. The CDR3 is made up of 17 amino acids. Trimming removed 7 bases from V and 1 base from J; junction bases left unmatched: 13.

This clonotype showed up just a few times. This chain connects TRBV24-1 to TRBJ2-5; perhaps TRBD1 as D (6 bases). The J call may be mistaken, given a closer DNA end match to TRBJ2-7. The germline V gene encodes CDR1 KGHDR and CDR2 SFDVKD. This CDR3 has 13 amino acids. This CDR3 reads CATSDPTGSEQYF. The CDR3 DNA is TGTGCCACCAGTGATCCAACAGGGAGCGAGCAGTACTTC.

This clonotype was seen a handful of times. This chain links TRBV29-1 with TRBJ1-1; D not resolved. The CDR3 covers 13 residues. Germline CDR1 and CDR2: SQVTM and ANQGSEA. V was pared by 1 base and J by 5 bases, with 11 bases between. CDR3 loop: CSVEGRLGTEAFF. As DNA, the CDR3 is TGCAGCGTTGAAGGACGGTTGGGGACTGAAGCTTTCTTT.

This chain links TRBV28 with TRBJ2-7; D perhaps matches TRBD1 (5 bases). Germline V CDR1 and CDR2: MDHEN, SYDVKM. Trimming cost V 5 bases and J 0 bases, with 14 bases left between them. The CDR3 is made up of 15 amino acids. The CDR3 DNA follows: TGTGCCAGCAGTCCAGGGTTTAAGGGCTCCTACGAGCAGTACTTC. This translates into CASSPGFKGSYEQYF.

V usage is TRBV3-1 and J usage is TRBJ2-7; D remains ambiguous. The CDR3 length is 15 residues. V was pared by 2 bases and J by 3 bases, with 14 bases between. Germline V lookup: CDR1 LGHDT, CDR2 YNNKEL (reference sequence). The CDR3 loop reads CASSQRVNSNYEQYF. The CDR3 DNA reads TGTGCCAGCAGCCAAAGGGTAAACAGCAACTACGAGCAGTACTTC.

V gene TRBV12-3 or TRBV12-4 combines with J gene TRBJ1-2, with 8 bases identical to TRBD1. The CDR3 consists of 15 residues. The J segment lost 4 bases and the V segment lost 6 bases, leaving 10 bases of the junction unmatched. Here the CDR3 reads CASSSGTGGSYGYTF. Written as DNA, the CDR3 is TGTGCCAGCAGCTCCGGGACAGGTGGATCCTATGGCTACACCTTC.

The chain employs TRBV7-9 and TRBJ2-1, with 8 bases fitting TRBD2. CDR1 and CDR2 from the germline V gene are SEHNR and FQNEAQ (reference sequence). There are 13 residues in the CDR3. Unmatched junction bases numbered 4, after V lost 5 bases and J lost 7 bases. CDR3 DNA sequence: TGTGCCAGCAGCGAAACTAGCGGAAATGAGCAGTTCTTC. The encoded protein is CASSETSGNEQFF.

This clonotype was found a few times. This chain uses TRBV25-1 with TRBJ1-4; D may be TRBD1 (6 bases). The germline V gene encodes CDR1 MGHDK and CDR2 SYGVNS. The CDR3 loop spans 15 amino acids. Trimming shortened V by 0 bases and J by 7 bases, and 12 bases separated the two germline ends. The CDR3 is CASSEYGGQVEKLFF. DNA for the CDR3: TGTGCCAGCAGTGAATACGGGGGGCAGGTTGAAAAACTGTTTTTT.

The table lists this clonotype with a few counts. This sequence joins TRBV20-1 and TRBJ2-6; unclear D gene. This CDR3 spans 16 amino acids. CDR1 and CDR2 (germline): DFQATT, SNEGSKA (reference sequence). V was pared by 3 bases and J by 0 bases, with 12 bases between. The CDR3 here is CSASEGSSSGANVLTF. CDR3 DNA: TGCAGTGCTAGCGAAGGTTCAAGCTCTGGGGCCAACGTCCTGACTTTC.

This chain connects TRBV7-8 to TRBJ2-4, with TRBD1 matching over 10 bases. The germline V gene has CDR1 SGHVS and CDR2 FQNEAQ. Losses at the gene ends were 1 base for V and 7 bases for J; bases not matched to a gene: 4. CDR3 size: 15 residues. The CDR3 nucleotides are TGTGCCAGCAGCTTAGGCGGGACAGGGGTGAACATTCAGTACTTC. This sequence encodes CASSLGGTGVNIQYF.

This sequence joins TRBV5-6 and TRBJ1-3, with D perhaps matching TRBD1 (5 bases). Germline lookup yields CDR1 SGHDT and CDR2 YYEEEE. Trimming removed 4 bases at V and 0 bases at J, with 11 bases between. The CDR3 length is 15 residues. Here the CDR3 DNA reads TGTGCCAGCAGCCTAGGGACGGTCTCTGGAAACACCATATATTTT. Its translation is CASSLGTVSGNTIYF. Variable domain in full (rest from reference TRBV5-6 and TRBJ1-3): DAGVTQSPTHLIKTRGQQVTLRCSPKSGHDTVSWYQQALGQGPQFIFQYYEEEERQRGNFPDRFSGHQFPNYSSELNVNALLLGDSALYLCASSLGTVSGNTIYFGEGSWLTVV.

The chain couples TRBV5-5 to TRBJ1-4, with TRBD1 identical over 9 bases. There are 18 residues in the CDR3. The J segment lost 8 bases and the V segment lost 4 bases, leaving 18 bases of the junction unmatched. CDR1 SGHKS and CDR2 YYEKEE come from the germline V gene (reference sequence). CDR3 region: CASSPGGDRVPFREKLFF. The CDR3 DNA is TGTGCCAGCAGCCCCGGAGGGGACAGGGTCCCATTCAGAGAAAAACTGTTTTTT.

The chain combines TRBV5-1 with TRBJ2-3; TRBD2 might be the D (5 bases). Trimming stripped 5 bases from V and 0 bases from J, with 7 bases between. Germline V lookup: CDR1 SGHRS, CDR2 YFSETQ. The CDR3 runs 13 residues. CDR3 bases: TGCGCCAGCAGGGAGGTCAGCACAGATACGCAGTATTTT. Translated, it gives CASREVSTDTQYF.

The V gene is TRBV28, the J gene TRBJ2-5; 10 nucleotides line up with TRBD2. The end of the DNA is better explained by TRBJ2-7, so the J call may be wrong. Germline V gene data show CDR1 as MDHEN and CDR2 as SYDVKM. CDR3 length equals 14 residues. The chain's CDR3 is CASLAGATTYEQYF. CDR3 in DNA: TGTGCCAGTCTAGCGGGAGCGACTACCTACGAGCAGTACTTC.

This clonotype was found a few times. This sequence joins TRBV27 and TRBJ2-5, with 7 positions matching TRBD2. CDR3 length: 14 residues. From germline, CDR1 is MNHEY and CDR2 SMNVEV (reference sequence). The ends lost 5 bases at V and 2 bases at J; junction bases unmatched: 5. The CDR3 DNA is TGTGCCAGCAGTGGTAGCGGGCCACAAGAGACCCAGTACTTC. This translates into CASSGSGPQETQYF.

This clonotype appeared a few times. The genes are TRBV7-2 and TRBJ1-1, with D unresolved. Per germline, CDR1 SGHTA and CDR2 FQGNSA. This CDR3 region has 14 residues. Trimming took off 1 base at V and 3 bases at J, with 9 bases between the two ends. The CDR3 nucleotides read TGTGCCAGCAGCTTAGGGACGGCGCACACTGAAGCTTTCTTT. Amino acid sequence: CASSLGTAHTEAFF.

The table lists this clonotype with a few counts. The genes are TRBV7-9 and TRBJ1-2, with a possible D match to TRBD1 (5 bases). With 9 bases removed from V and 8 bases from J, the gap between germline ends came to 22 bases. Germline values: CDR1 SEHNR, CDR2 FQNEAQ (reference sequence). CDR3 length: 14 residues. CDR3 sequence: CASSGDREMGGYTF. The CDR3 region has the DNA TGTGCCAGTAGTGGGGACCGTGAGATGGGGGGCTACACCTTC.

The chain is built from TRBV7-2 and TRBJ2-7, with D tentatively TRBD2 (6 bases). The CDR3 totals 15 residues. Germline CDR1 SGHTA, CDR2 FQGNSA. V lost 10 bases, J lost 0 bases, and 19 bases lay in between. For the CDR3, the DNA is TGTGCCACCTCCCTGCGGGGCGGAAGCTCCTACGAGCAGTACTTC. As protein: CATSLRGGSSYEQYF.

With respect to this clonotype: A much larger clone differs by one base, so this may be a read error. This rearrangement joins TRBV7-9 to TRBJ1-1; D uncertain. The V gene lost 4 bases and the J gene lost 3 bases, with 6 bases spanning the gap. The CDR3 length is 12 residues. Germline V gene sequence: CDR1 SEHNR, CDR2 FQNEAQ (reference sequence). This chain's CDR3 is CASSSADTEAFF. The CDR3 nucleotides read TGTGCCAGCAGCTCGGCGGACACTGAAGCTTTCTTT.

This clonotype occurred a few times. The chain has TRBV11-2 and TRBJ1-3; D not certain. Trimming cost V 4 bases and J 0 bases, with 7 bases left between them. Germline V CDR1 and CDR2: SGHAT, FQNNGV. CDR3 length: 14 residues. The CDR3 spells CASSWQNSGNTIYF. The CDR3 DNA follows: TGTGCCAGCAGCTGGCAGAACTCTGGAAACACCATATATTTT.

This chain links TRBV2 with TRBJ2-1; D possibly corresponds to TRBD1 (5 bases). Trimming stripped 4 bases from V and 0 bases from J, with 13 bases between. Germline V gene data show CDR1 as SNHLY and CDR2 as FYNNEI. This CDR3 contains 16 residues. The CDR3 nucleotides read TGTGCCAGCAGTGCAGAAAGGGGAAGCTCCTACAATGAGCAGTTCTTC. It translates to CASSAERGSSYNEQFF.

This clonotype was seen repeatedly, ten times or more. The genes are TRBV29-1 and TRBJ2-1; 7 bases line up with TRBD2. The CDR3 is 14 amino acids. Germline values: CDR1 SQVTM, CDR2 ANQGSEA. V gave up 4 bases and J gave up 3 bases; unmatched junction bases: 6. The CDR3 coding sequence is TGCAGCGTTGGGGGCGGGAGTTTCTACAATGAGCAGTTCTTC. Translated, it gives CSVGGGSFYNEQFF.